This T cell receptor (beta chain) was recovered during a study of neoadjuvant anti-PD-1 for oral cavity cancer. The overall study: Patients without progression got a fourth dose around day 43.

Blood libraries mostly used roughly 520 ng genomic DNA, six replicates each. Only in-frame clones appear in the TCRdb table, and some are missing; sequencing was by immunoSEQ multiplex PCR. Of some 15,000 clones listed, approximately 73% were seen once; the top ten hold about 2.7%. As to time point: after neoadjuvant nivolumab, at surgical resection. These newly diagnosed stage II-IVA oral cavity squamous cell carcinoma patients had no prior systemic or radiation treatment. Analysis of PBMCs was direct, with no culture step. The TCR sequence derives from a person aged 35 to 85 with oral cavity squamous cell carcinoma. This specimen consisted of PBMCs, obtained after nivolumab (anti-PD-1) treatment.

For the CDR3, the DNA is TGTGCCAGTAGTATAGCCCACCGGAGCGGGTCGGCGGACGAGCAGTACTTC. Amino acid sequence: CASSIAHRSGSADEQYF. The V gene is TRBV19, the J gene TRBJ2-7; D may be TRBD2 (6 bases). Germline V CDR1 and CDR2: LNHDA, SQIVND (reference sequence). The germline V and J ends were trimmed by 1 base and 5 bases, with 21 bases remaining between them. This CDR3 region has 17 residues. Together with reference TRBV19 and TRBJ2-7, the CDR3 gives the full variable domain: DGGITQSPKYLFRKEGQNVTLSCEQNLNHDAMYWYRQDPGQGLRLIYYSQIVNDFQKGDIAEGYSVSREKKESFPLTVTSAQKNPTAFYLCASSIAHRSGSADEQYFGPGTRLTVT.